The entry below gives a single TCR beta chain sequence along with its context. Its antigen is currently unknown. The sample originates from a study of PD-L1 blockade in urothelial cancer. Study overall: Males with bladder-origin urothelial cancer constituted about 90% of the 29 patients. Whole-study results and caveats: More expansion of tumor-associated blood clones, seen at 3 weeks, marked durable-benefit patients.

PCRs were each spiked with synthetic TCR analog templates. Method: immunoSEQ multiplex PCR; TCRdb's copy keeps in-frame clones and lacks some. The table includes about 52,000 clones, around 82% detected once. This CDR3 region has 13 residues. Per germline, CDR1 MNHEY and CDR2 SMNVEV (reference sequence). Trimming pared 8 bases from V and 0 bases from J, leaving 8 bases between. Diagnoses among patients were locally advanced or metastatic urothelial carcinoma. The specimen was PBMCs, collected around atezolizumab (anti-PD-L1) treatment. This receptor was taken from a man between 40 and 49 years old with urothelial cancer. The J gene is TRBJ1-3, the V gene TRBV27; no clear D gene. CDR3 protein: CASRVSSGNTIYF. CDR3 sequence (DNA): TGTGCCAGCCGGGTCAGCTCTGGAAACACCATATATTTT.